This T cell receptor (beta chain) was captured in a study of blood T cell repertoires in COVID-19. About this clone itself: At one of its ends the junction is not consistent with the germline gene, which may arise from a read error.

TCRdb keeps only in-frame clones here, not all; method: immunoSEQ multiplex PCR. The table shows under 20,000 clones, with around 80% occurring only once. Germline V gives CDR1 SGHRS, CDR2 YFSETQ. There are 14 residues in the CDR3. Sequencing was done on a sample of peripheral blood. The sequence was obtained from a man aged 55 to 70 with acute or convalescent COVID-19. The chain uses TRBV5-1 and TRBJ1-6; 10 positions agree with TRBD1. CDR3 amino acids: CASSLDRGNSPLHF. CDR3 bases: TGCGCCAGCAGTTTGGACAGGGGGAATTCACCCCTCCACTTT.